This T cell receptor beta chain was sequenced in a study of blood T cell repertoires in COVID-19. Overall study: Researchers got acute and convalescent COVID-19 samples from the United States, Italy and Spain. Nucleic acid was either cDNA or gDNA, and it came from T cells, B-cell-depleted T cells, or PBMCs.

The germline CDR1 and CDR2 sequences are LNHDA and SQIVND (reference sequence). The germline V and J ends were trimmed by 6 bases and 3 bases, with 11 bases remaining between them. The CDR3 runs 13 residues. Cohort 3 donors counted as recovered after two negative PCRs, clearance, or resolved symptoms. This clone was seen a single time. Per the original methods: Amplified reference gene primers provided the basis for estimating nucleated cell counts. Using immunoSEQ multiplex PCR, the repertoire was profiled, and TCRdb retains in-frame clones only, with some absent. V and J calls and clone size follow that table, whereas D and trimming were derived from the DNA. The data contain about 180,000 clones, over 75% of them singletons.

The specimen sequenced was PBMCs or T cells enriched from blood (not recorded which). The gene calls are TRBV19 and TRBJ1-1; the D gene is possibly TRBD1 (5 bases). This clonotype was obtained from a woman younger than 30 who had recovered from COVID-19. The CDR3 DNA reads as TGTGCCAGTAGGAATAGGGACTACACTGAAGCTTTCTTT. It codes for CASRNRDYTEAFF.